The entry below describes one T cell receptor beta chain. This sample is drawn from a study of blood T cell repertoires in COVID-19. Background on the study: PBMCs, B-cell-depleted T cells, or T cells provided the cDNA or gDNA that made up the material.

Sequencing was performed with immunoSEQ multiplex PCR; in TCRdb, only in-frame clones are kept and a portion is missing. Of some 240,000 clones listed, about 86% are singletons. This CDR3 region has 16 residues. Trimming cost V 5 bases and J 1 base, with 15 bases left between them. Germline assignment: CDR1 LNHDA and CDR2 SQIVND (reference sequence). This receptor was taken from a woman aged 80 or over with acute or convalescent COVID-19. The J gene is TRBJ1-5, the V gene TRBV19; TRBD1 is a possible D gene (5 bases). The sequencing input was peripheral blood. The CDR3 loop is CASSVPGTKSNQPQHF. CDR3 coding DNA: TGTGCCAGTAGTGTGCCCGGGACTAAGAGCAATCAGCCCCAGCATTTT.